The clone carrying this TCR beta chain was found many times. The target antigen is unknown. Libraries of bulk TCR were made by previously described methods (with listed TCR primers). TCRdb re-called the PCR reads through MiXCR, storing one row per CDR3 protein. The data hold about 640,000 distinct CDR3 sequences, with roughly 21% observed a single time. The data were obtained in a study of molecular identifiers for immune sequencing clone quantification. Study-level findings and limits: Barcode sharing among identical TCR molecules could make large clones appear smaller. In a background of about 1 million naive cells, spiked Jurkat TCR RNA from one cell was reportedly detectable. It was shown that clones above 20 RNA copies held over 98% of effector molecules, but under 1% in naive cells.

The CDR3 runs to 13 residues. Trimming took off 3 bases at V and 8 bases at J, with 13 bases between the two ends. This TCR was recovered from a human donor in good health. Some libraries in this study had Jurkat cell RNA spiked in. Sequencing was done on a sample of naive CD8+ T cells from blood, with Jurkat cell RNA spiked in. The subset: FACS-sorted CD8+CD4-CCR7+CD45RA+ naive T cells. The rearrangement links TRBV12-3 or TRBV12-4 to TRBJ1-1, with D possibly TRBD1 on 6 matching bases. CDR3 loop: CASSFGGPREAFF. In DNA form, the CDR3 reads TGTGCCAGCAGTTTTGGGGGCCCTAGGGAAGCTTTCTTT.